This T cell receptor (beta chain) was retrieved from a study of brain T cells in children with intractable seizures. General study points: Pre- and post-surgery blood differed in depth, so pre-surgery absences may be undersampling.

The time point: blood from clinic visit 5 months post-surgery; TSC patient then seizure free. Surgery cases with the highest brain T cell transcript signatures were chosen for sequencing. Before surgery, patients took at least one anti-epileptic drug. Points on this clone: As yet, its antigen is unknown.

Here immunoSEQ multiplex PCR was the method, and the copy in TCRdb shows in-frame clones only, minus some. The table lists hundreds of thousands of clones, 93% of them singletons, with under 7% in the top ten. V was pared by 6 bases and J by 7 bases, with 19 bases between. The CDR3 length is 15 residues. Germline lookup yields CDR1 MNHEY and CDR2 SVGAGI. This clonotype was sampled from a boy in the first two years of life with tuberous sclerosis and intractable seizures. This sequence joins TRBV6-5 and TRBJ2-1; no firm D call. Sequences were derived from peripheral blood, sampled more than 4 months after surgery. This CDR3 is CASRTSALTLNEQFF. The CDR3 nucleotides read TGTGCCAGCAGAACTTCGGCCCTGACACTGAATGAGCAGTTCTTC.